The 6 T cell receptor beta chains reported below all come from one sample, sequenced in a study of blood T cell repertoires in COVID-19. Using immunoSEQ multiplex PCR, the repertoire was profiled, and TCRdb retains in-frame clones only, with some absent. The sample contains 360,000 or so clones, about four fifths of which appear only once. Source material: PBMCs or T cells enriched from blood (not recorded which). Every receptor here comes from a woman aged 50 to 60 who had recovered from COVID-19.

J is TRBJ1-2 and V is TRBV6-5; 10 bases are shared with TRBD1. V lost 0 bases, J lost 5 bases, and 6 bases stayed unmatched. This CDR3 has 16 amino acids. Germline V gene lookup returns CDR1 MNHEY and CDR2 SVGAGI. The CDR3: CASSYSKGQGLYGYTF. DNA of the CDR3: TGTGCCAGCAGTTACTCTAAGGGACAGGGGTTGTATGGCTACACCTTC.

This rearrangement joins TRBV7-2 to TRBJ1-3, with no clear D. V was pared by 4 bases and J by 0 bases, with 7 bases between. The CDR3 consists of 14 residues. Germline lookup yields CDR1 SGHTA and CDR2 FQGNSA. CDR3 DNA sequence: TGTGCCAGCAGCTCAGGATTCTCTGGAAACACCATATATTTT. Amino acid sequence: CASSSGFSGNTIYF.

This clone has a single count. The gene calls are TRBV6-6 and TRBJ2-1; tentative D call: TRBD2 (5 bases). V was shortened by 6 bases and J by 5 bases, with 14 bases between the two germline ends. Germline V gives CDR1 MNHNY, CDR2 SVGAGI (reference sequence). This CDR3 is 14 amino acids long. DNA of the CDR3: TGTGCCAGCAGACCGGGCCGGGGAAACAATGAGCAGTTCTTC. Protein sequence: CASRPGRGNNEQFF.

J is TRBJ1-2 and V is TRBV4-2, with 8 bases identical to TRBD1. Trimming at V came to 0 bases and at J to 4 bases, leaving 4 bases not matched to a gene. The CDR3 loop spans 15 amino acids. CDR1 and CDR2 (germline): LGHNA, YNFKEQ. The CDR3 region is CASSQEGQAFYGYTF. As DNA, the CDR3 is TGTGCCAGCAGCCAAGAGGGACAGGCGTTCTATGGCTACACCTTC.

This clone has just one count. The DNA for the CDR3 is TGTGCCAGCAGTTTCCGTTCCAGGGGGTCTGGAAACACCATATATTTT. Its protein is CASSFRSRGSGNTIYF. The chain carries TRBV6-6 and TRBJ1-3; 7 bases fit TRBD1. Germline V gives CDR1 MNHNY, CDR2 SVGAGI (reference sequence). Germline trimming cut 4 bases from V and 1 base from J; bases unmatched to any gene: 7. The length of the CDR3 is 16 residues.

The chain couples TRBV6-5 to TRBJ2-7; the D is unclear. Per germline, CDR1 MNHEY and CDR2 SVGAGI. The CDR3 runs 14 residues. Trimming took off 0 bases at V and 6 bases at J, with 12 bases between the two ends. The CDR3 is CASSYSFTASEQYF. The CDR3 bases are TGTGCCAGCAGTTACTCGTTCACAGCCAGCGAGCAGTACTTC.